Presented here are 2 T cell receptor beta chains from one specimen sequenced in a study of blood T cells in healthy people across ages. The use of a sample-barcoded 5' primer and a J-beta primer mix characterized a second PCR of about 7 to 12 cycles. TCRdb passed the 5' RACE reads through MiXCR, listing each CDR3 protein once. The table shows roughly 1,700,000 distinct CDR3 sequences, with roughly 30% occurring only once. Sequenced input: blood. The receptors were sampled from a woman under 40 in good health.

At least ten counts were recorded for this clonotype. This chain links TRBV24-1 with TRBJ2-3, with 8 bases fitting TRBD1. Germline CDR1 reads KGHDR; CDR2 reads SFDVKD. The CDR3 spans 15 residues. V lost 9 bases, J lost 3 bases, and 10 bases stayed unmatched. As DNA, the CDR3 is TGTGCCACCTCCGACAGGGGAAGGGGTACAGATACGCAGTATTTT. This codes for CATSDRGRGTDTQYF.

This clonotype was observed a handful of times. V gene TRBV3-1 combines with J gene TRBJ2-7, with D uncertain. The J call is uncertain, as TRBJ2-5 better fits the DNA end. CDR3 length: 12 residues. From germline, CDR1 is LGHDT and CDR2 YNNKEL (reference sequence). CDR3: CASSQLRETQYF. The DNA for the CDR3 is TGTGCCAGCAGCCAGCTTAGGGAGACCCAGTACTTC.